The 21 T cell receptor beta chains given below trace back to one sample, sequenced in a study of T-cell memory formation after mild COVID-19 (dated by TCRdb to about 2021). Preparation of the library involved 5' RACE. Sequencer: Illumina NovaSeq 6000. TCRdb passed the public sequencing reads through fastp at Q25 and MiXCR, retaining productive beta sequences. Identical CDR3 proteins give one entry, which carries the most common genes and DNA. This sample lists 300,000 to 350,000 distinct CDR3 sequences; approximately 19% were detected once. Under 25% of the sample is in the top ten clones. Sequencing input: PBMCs or a T cell subset sorted from them (not recorded which). Receptor source: a man in his late teens or twenties who had mild COVID-19 (a few samples of this study predate the infection). The sample titles of this study are shuffled in the database, so cell type and time point are left out; the donor was told from shared clones.

This clonotype was observed a handful of times. The chain employs TRBV24-1 and TRBJ2-3; D may be TRBD1 or TRBD2 (5 bases each). V gave up 3 bases and J gave up 6 bases, with 12 bases separating them. Germline assignment: CDR1 KGHDR and CDR2 SFDVKD. The CDR3 runs 14 residues. As DNA, the CDR3 is TGTGCCACCAGTGATGCAAGGGGAGCGGATACGCAGTATTTT. Protein sequence: CATSDARGADTQYF.

The J gene is TRBJ1-1, the V gene TRBV7-6; no clear D gene. CDR3 length equals 15 residues. From germline, CDR1 is SGHVS and CDR2 FNYEAQ. V lost 1 base to trimming and J lost 0 bases, with 9 bases between them. The CDR3 loop reads CASSLGMTMNTEAFF. CDR3 in DNA: TGTGCCAGCAGCTTAGGGATGACAATGAACACTGAAGCTTTCTTT.

This clonotype was seen only a few times. DNA of the CDR3: TGCAGCGGGACCTGGAACACTGAAGCTTTCTTT. It codes for CSGTWNTEAFF. The J gene is TRBJ1-1, the V gene TRBV29-1; no reliable D call. Germline CDR1 SQVTM, CDR2 ANQGSEA. The CDR3 consists of 11 residues. Trimming left V 7 bases short and J 1 base short, with 7 bases between.

This clonotype was recorded a few times. The chain recombines TRBV12-5 with TRBJ2-2; 7 nucleotides align to TRBD1. CDR3 length: 15 amino acids. Germline values: CDR1 LGHNT, CDR2 FRNRAP. J was trimmed by 4 bases and V by 3 bases; bases with no gene match: 5. The CDR3 coding sequence is TGTGCTAGTGGTTTCCGACAGGGTAGCACCGGGGAGCTGTTTTTT. It is translated as CASGFRQGSTGELFF.

The V call is TRBV25-1, the J call TRBJ2-1; 8 nucleotides agree with TRBD2. The CDR3 consists of 15 residues. Germline CDR1 reads MGHDK; CDR2 reads SYGVNS. V was clipped by 5 bases and J by 3 bases; unmatched bases: 6. Here the CDR3 DNA reads TGTGCCAGCAGTTACCGCGGGGGGTTCTACAATGAGCAGTTCTTC. Translated, it gives CASSYRGGFYNEQFF.

This clonotype was seen only once. One end of the junction does not line up with germline, which may come from a read error. The chain couples TRBV2 to TRBJ2-2; 8 bases are a match to TRBD2. CDR1 SNHLY and CDR2 FYNNEI come from the germline V gene. The CDR3 covers 17 residues. The CDR3 loop reads CASTEQGGSGASGELFF. DNA for the CDR3: TGTGCCAGCACTGAACAGGGTGGTAGCGGGGCGTCCGGGGAGCTGTTTTTT. Supplemented by reference TRBV2 and TRBJ2-2, the full variable domain reads EPEVTQTPSHQVTQMGQEVILRCVPISNHLYFYWYRQILGQKVEFLVSFYNNEISEKSEIFDDQFSVERPDGSNFTLKIRSTKLEDSAMYFCASTEQGGSGASGELFFGEGSRLTVL.

Concerning this clonotype itself: One junction end disagrees with the germline gene, perhaps due to a read error. The gene calls are TRBV10-3 and TRBJ2-3; 7 bases agree with TRBD2. The CDR3 contains 15 residues. Per germline, CDR1 ENHRY and CDR2 SYGVKD. The CDR3 loop is CAIRESGGEADTQYF. CDR3 in DNA: TGTGCCATCAGGGAGTCGGGGGGAGAGGCAGATACGCAGTATTTT.

This clonotype was found a few times. The rearrangement joins TRBV30 to TRBJ2-7; 8 bases fit TRBD2. Trimming took 3 bases from V and 0 from J; bases not matched to a gene: 10. From germline, CDR1 is GTSNPN and CDR2 SVGIG (reference sequence). This CDR3 contains 16 residues. DNA for the CDR3: TGTGCCTGGAGGTACATGGGCGGGGGGAGCTCCTACGAGCAGTACTTC. Protein sequence: CAWRYMGGGSSYEQYF.

This clonotype came up a few times. The V and J genes are TRBV7-2 and TRBJ2-3; D may be TRBD1 or TRBD2 (6 bases each). Germline V gene sequence: CDR1 SGHTA, CDR2 FQGNSA. This CDR3 spans 13 amino acids. Trimming stripped 2 bases from V and 8 bases from J, with 11 bases between. The CDR3 spells CASSLRGTGTQYF. CDR3 DNA: TGTGCCAGCAGCTTAAGGGGGACTGGTACGCAGTATTTT.

This clonotype appeared a single time. The gene calls are TRBV9 and TRBJ2-7; no clear D. V was pared by 4 bases and J by 2 bases, with 10 bases between. Per germline, CDR1 SGDLS and CDR2 YYNGEE. The CDR3 runs to 13 residues. The CDR3, as DNA: TGTGCCAGCAGCCGAGACGACGCCTACGAGCAGTACTTC. Its protein product is CASSRDDAYEQYF.

The V call is TRBV7-9, the J call TRBJ2-5; D could derive from TRBD1 or TRBD2 (5 bases each). Germline loops: CDR1 SEHNR, CDR2 FQNEAQ (reference sequence). The CDR3 length is 17 residues. V was clipped by 5 bases and J by 7 bases, with 26 bases between them. The DNA of the CDR3 is TGTGCCAGCAGCAGAGCGTCCGGGACCGCTTTGATAACGACCCAGTACTTC. Encoded protein: CASSRASGTALITTQYF. Complete variable domain (other parts from reference TRBV7-9 and TRBJ2-5): DTGVSQNPRHKITKRGQNVTFRCDPISEHNRLYWYRQTLGQGPEFLTYFQNEAQLEKSRLLSDRFSAERPKGSFSTLEIQRTEQGDSAMYLCASSRASGTALITTQYFGPGTRLLVL.

This clonotype was counted many times. The chain couples TRBV30 to TRBJ2-2; D perhaps matches TRBD1 (6 bases). CDR1 is GTSNPN, CDR2 SVGIG, per germline (reference sequence). CDR3 length: 13 residues. V lost 7 bases, J lost 1 base, and 10 bases lay in between. CDR3 protein: CASPTGNTGELFF. The DNA of the CDR3 is TGTGCCTCCCCGACAGGGAACACCGGGGAGCTGTTTTTT.

This clonotype appeared a few times. V usage is TRBV7-6 and J usage is TRBJ1-1, with D perhaps matching TRBD1 (5 bases). Germline V gene data show CDR1 as SGHVS and CDR2 as FNYEAQ. Trimming cost V 7 bases and J 5 bases, with 14 bases left between them. The CDR3 totals 13 residues. This CDR3 is CASIKGEGTEAFF. As DNA, the CDR3 is TGTGCCAGCATAAAAGGGGAAGGGACTGAAGCTTTCTTT.

The chain couples TRBV24-1 to TRBJ1-1; perhaps TRBD1 as D (6 bases). V gave up 3 bases and J gave up 4 bases, with 11 bases separating them. The CDR3 consists of 14 residues. Germline CDR1 reads KGHDR; CDR2 reads SFDVKD. The CDR3 DNA sequence: TGTGCCACCAGTGATCCAGGGGAGGGCACTGAAGCTTTCTTT. Its translation: CATSDPGEGTEAFF.

This clonotype has just a few counts. The chain links TRBV5-6 to TRBJ2-7; possible D gene TRBD2, 5 bases. Between the trimmed V and J ends, which lost 0 bases and 7 bases, there was a span of 11 bases. Germline V gene lookup returns CDR1 SGHDT and CDR2 YYEEEE. The CDR3 contains 13 residues. The CDR3 sequence: CASSLVAGGEQYV. CDR3 DNA: TGTGCCAGCAGCTTGGTCGCGGGCGGTGAGCAGTACGTC.

This clonotype was counted a few times. This chain connects TRBV6-1 to TRBJ2-7, with a possible D match to TRBD2 (5 bases). V lost 5 bases to trimming and J lost 3 bases, with 17 bases between them. CDR3 length equals 15 residues. Germline V gene lookup returns CDR1 MNHNS and CDR2 SASEGT. In DNA, the CDR3 is TGTGCCAGCAGTTGGACGCCGGGGTTGTACTACGAGCAGTACTTC. This gives the protein CASSWTPGLYYEQYF.

The chain employs TRBV4-1 and TRBJ1-6; D gene ambiguous. This CDR3 region has 18 residues. Germline CDR1 and CDR2: MGHRA and YSYEKL. V was clipped by 2 bases and J by 1 base, with 15 bases between them. This chain's CDR3 is CASSQSTPGISYNSPLHF. The CDR3 DNA reads TGCGCCAGCAGCCAAAGTACGCCGGGGATTTCCTATAATTCACCCCTCCACTTT.

This clonotype was seen more than once but under ten times. The chain recombines TRBV5-1 with TRBJ1-3, with D possibly being TRBD1 (6 bases). Germline CDR1 SGHRS, CDR2 YFSETQ. The CDR3 covers 14 residues. Trimming took off 4 bases at V and 2 bases at J, with 10 bases between the two ends. The CDR3 sequence is CASSIQGAGNTIYF. Here the CDR3 DNA reads TGCGCCAGCAGCATACAGGGCGCTGGAAACACCATATATTTT.

This clonotype was observed a handful of times. The rearrangement joins TRBV20-1 to TRBJ1-1; a possible D gene is TRBD1 (5 bases). The CDR3 sequence is 13 residues long. Trimming removed 6 bases from V and 4 bases from J, with 15 bases in between. Germline values: CDR1 DFQATT, CDR2 SNEGSKA (reference sequence). The CDR3 reads CSAGRGQGTEAFF. The CDR3 bases are TGCAGTGCCGGGAGGGGTCAAGGCACTGAAGCTTTCTTT.

This clonotype has a handful of counts. V is TRBV7-2 and J is TRBJ1-2; 8 positions agree with TRBD1. V trimming: 3 bases; J trimming: 8 bases; junction bases outside the gene matches: 11. Germline V gene sequence: CDR1 SGHTA, CDR2 FQGNSA. The CDR3 contains 15 residues. CDR3 in amino acids: CASSLTGVLVRGYTF. CDR3 in DNA: TGTGCCAGCAGCTTGACAGGGGTCTTGGTGAGGGGCTACACCTTC.

The chain links TRBV29-1 to TRBJ2-3; tentatively, D is TRBD1 or TRBD2 (5 bases each). The CDR3 consists of 11 residues. Germline values: CDR1 SQVTM, CDR2 ANQGSEA. The germline V and J ends were trimmed by 6 bases and 10 bases, with 14 bases remaining between them. This CDR3 is CSVREGNSQYF. The CDR3 DNA reads as TGCAGCGTCCGCGAGGGGAATTCGCAGTATTTT.